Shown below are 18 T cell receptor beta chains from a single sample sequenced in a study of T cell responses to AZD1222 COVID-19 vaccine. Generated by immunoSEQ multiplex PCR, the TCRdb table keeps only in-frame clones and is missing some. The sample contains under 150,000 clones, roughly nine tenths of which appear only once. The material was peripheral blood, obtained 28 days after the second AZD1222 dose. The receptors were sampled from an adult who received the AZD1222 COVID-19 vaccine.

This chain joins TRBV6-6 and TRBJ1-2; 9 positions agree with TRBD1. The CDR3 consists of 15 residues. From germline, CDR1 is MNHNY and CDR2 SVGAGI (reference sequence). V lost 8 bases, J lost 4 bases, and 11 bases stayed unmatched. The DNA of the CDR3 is TGTGCCAGCTGCAGACGGGACAGGGCTTCCTATGGCTACACCTTC. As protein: CASCRRDRASYGYTF.

The CDR3 here is CASSLGHQGEKLFF. The CDR3 bases are TGTGCCAGCAGCTTAGGGCACCAGGGTGAAAAACTGTTTTTT. The J gene is TRBJ1-4, the V gene TRBV7-9, with D maybe TRBD1 (5 bases). This CDR3 has 14 amino acids. Germline-derived CDR1 and CDR2 are SEHNR and FQNEAQ (reference sequence). V dropped 1 base and J dropped 7 bases, with 10 bases sitting between them.

The DNA for the CDR3 is TGTGCCTGGAGTGCAAACCGGGACATCGCTGAAGCTTTCTTT. Protein product: CAWSANRDIAEAFF. The chain couples TRBV30 to TRBJ1-1; perhaps TRBD1 as D (6 bases). This CDR3 has 14 amino acids. Trimming cost V 1 base and J 6 bases, with 15 bases left between them. Germline loops: CDR1 GTSNPN, CDR2 SVGIG (reference sequence).

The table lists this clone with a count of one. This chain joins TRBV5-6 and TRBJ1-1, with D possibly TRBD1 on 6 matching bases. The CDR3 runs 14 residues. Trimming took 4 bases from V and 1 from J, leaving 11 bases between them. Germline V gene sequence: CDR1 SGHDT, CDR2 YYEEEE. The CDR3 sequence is CASSQGHRNTEAFF. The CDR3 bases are TGTGCCAGCAGCCAGGGACACAGGAACACTGAAGCTTTCTTT.

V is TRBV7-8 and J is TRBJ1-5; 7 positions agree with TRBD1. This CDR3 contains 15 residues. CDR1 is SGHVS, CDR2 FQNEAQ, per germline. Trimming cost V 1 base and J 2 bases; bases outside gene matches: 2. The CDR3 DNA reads TGTGCCAGCAGCTTAGACAGGGGCGGCAATCAGCCCCAGCATTTT. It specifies CASSLDRGGNQPQHF.

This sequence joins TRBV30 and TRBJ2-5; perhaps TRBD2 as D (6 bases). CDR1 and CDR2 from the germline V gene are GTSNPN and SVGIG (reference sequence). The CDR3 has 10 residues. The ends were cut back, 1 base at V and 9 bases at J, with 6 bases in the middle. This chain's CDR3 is CAWSGRAQYF. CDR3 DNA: TGTGCCTGGAGTGGGAGGGCCCAGTACTTC.

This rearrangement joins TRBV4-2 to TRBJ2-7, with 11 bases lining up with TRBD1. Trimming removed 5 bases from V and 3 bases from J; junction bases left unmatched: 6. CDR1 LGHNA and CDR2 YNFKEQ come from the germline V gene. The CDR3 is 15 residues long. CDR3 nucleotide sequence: TGTGCCAGCAGCACCCCGGGACAGGGGGACTACGAGCAGTACTTC. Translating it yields CASSTPGQGDYEQYF.

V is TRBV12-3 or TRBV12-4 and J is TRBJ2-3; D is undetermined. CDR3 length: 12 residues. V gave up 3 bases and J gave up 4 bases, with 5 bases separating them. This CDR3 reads CASSLSPDTQYF. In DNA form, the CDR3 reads TGTGCCAGCAGTTTGTCCCCAGATACGCAGTATTTT.

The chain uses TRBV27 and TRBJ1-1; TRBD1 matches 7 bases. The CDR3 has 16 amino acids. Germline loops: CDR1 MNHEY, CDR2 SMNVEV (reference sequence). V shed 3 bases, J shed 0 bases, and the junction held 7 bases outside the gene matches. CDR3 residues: CASSFLTGPVNTEAFF. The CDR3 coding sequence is TGTGCCAGCAGTTTTTTGACAGGGCCGGTGAACACTGAAGCTTTCTTT.

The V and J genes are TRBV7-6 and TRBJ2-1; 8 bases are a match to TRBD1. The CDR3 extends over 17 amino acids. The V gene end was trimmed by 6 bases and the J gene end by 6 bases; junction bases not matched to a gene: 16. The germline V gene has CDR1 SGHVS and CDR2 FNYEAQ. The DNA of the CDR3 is TGTGCCAGCAGTCTTCTTATTGGACAGGGCCTGGGCAATGAGCAGTTCTTC. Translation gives CASSLLIGQGLGNEQFF. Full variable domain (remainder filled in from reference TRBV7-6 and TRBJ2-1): GAGVSQSPRYKVTKRGQDVALRCDPISGHVSLYWYRQALGQGPEFLTYFNYEAQQDKSGLPNDRFSAERPEGSISTLTIQRTEQRDSAMYRCASSLLIGQGLGNEQFFGPGTRLTVL.

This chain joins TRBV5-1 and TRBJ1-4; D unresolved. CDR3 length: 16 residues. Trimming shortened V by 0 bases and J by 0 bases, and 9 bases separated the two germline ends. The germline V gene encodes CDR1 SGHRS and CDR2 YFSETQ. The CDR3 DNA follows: TGCGCCAGCAGCTTGGCCACACGTGCAACTAATGAAAAACTGTTTTTT. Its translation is CASSLATRATNEKLFF.

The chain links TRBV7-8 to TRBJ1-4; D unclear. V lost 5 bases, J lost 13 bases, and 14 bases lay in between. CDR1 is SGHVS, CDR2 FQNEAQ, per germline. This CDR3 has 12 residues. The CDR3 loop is CASSVTLDVLFF. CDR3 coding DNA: TGTGCCAGCAGCGTTACCTTAGATGTACTGTTTTTT.

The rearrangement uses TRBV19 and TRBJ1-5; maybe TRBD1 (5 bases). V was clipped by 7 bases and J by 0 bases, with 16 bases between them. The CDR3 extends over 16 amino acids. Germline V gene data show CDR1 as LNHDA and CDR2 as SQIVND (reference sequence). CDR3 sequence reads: CASNRKGMYSNQPQHF. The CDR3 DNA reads TGTGCCAGTAACCGAAAGGGGATGTATAGCAATCAGCCCCAGCATTTT.

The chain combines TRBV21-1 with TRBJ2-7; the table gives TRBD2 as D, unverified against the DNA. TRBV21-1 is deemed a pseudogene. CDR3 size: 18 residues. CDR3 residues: CASSPPGLAGGPFYEQYF. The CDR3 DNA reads TGTGCCAGCAGCCCCCCGGGACTAGCGGGAGGGCCCTTCTACGAGCAGTACTTC.

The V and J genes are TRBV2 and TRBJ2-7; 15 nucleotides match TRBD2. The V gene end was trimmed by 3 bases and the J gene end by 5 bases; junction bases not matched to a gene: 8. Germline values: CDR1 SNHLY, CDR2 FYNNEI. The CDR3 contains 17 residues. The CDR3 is CASSDGLAGGIPHEQYF. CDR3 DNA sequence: TGTGCCAGCAGTGATGGACTAGCGGGGGGGATTCCACACGAGCAGTACTTC.

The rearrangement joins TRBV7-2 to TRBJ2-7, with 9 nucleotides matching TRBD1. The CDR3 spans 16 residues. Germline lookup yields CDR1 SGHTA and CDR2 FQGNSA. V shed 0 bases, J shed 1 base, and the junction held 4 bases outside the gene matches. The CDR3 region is CASSLAGTGPSYEQYF. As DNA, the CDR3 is TGTGCCAGCAGCTTAGCGGGGACAGGGCCTTCCTACGAGCAGTACTTC.

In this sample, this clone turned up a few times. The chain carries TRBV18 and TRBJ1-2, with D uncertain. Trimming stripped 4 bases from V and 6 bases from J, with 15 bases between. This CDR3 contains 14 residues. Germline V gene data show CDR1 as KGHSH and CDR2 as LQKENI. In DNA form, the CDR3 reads TGTGCCAGCTCACTGGCCCCCAGGAATGATGGCTACACCTTC. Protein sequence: CASSLAPRNDGYTF.

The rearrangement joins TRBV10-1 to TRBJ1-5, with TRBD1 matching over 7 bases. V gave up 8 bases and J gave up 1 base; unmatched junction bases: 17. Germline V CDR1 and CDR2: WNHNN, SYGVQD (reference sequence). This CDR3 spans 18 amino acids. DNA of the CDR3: TGCGCCAGCTTAATTGTAGGGGACAGCAAGTTCAGCAATCAGCCCCAGCATTTT. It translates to CASLIVGDSKFSNQPQHF.